Listed below are T cell receptor beta chains from one sample, sequenced in a study of beta chain features in type 1 diabetes. The protocol was immunoSEQ multiplex PCR, while the TCRdb copy is restricted to in-frame clones and leaves out a portion. This sample has about 220,000 clones, with approximately 11% found just once. Sequencing was done on a sample of central memory CD4+ T cells from blood. These receptors came from a young man in good health. CDR3s include the opening cysteine and the closing phenylalanine or tryptophan. A D gene is named only where the DNA matches it firmly. Part of the rows lack a size; the others show once, few, many or a class for expanded clones.

J gene	V gene	clone size	D gene	CDR3 DNA	CDR3 protein
TRBJ2-5	TRBV7-2	few	.	TGTGCCAGCAGCTGGGGGGTCGAGACCCAGTACTTC	CASSWGVETQYF
TRBJ2-3	TRBV25-1	few	TRBD2	TGTGCCAGCAGCAGACTAGCGCCAGATACGCAGTATTTT	CASSRLAPDTQYF
TRBJ2-3	TRBV13	.	.	TGTGCCAGCAGCCGGACAGACTACACAGATACGCAGTATTTT	CASSRTDYTDTQYF
TRBJ1-1	TRBV9	.	.	TGTGCCAGCAGCGTAGTCGGGAAGGGACACGGGAACACTGAAGCTTTCTTT	CASSVVGKGHGNTEAFF
TRBJ2-1	TRBV4-2	few	TRBD2	TGTGCCAGCAGCCGAACCTACGATGGAAGGTTACTAGCGGCGAGCTCCTACAATGAGCAGTTCTTC	CASSRTYDGRLLAASSYNEQFF
TRBJ2-3	TRBV7-2	few	.	TGTGCCAGCAGCTTAGTAAGCACAGATACGCAGTATTTT	CASSLVSTDTQYF
TRBJ2-4	TRBV27	few	.	TGTGCCAGCGGCCTCAACAGGTATACCATTCAGTACTTC	CASGLNRYTIQYF
TRBJ2-5	TRBV29-1	.	.	TGCAGCGTTGAAGGGCAGGGTATCGAGACCCAGTACTTC	CSVEGQGIETQYF
TRBJ2-3	TRBV6-6	few	.	TGTGCCAGCAGTTCCCGCCCGACCGCAGATACGCAGTATTTT	CASSSRPTADTQYF
TRBJ2-7	TRBV7-2	.	TRBD2	TGTGCCAGCAGCTTACGTTACGGGGAGGGCTACGAGCAGTACTTC	CASSLRYGEGYEQYF
TRBJ1-5	TRBV7-9	.	TRBD1	TGTGCCAGCAGCTCCTCGGACAGGTCAAGCAATCAGCCCCAGCATTTT	CASSSSDRSSNQPQHF
TRBJ2-2	TRBV27	.	.	TGTGCCAGCAGTTGGTCGGACCCTGAGTACGGGGAGCTGTTTTTT	CASSWSDPEYGELFF
TRBJ1-2	TRBV7-9	few	.	TGTGCCGCAAGAGACTATGGCTACACCTTC	CAARDYGYTF
TRBJ2-3	TRBV5-1	.	TRBD2	TGCGCCAGCAGCTTCGGGACTAGAGGCACAGATACGCAGTATTTT	CASSFGTRGTDTQYF
TRBJ2-7	TRBV6-5	.	.	TGTGCCAGCAGGGAGGGGGGAACCTACGAGCAGTACTTC	CASREGGTYEQYF
TRBJ1-6	TRBV16	few	.	TGTGCCAGCAGCCAGGGGCCTTTTAATTCACCCCTCCACTTT	CASSQGPFNSPLHF
TRBJ2-7	TRBV7-2	.	.	TGTGCCAGCAGCAATCAGGTCTGGCCCGCTAAAGAGCAGTACTTC	CASSNQVWPAKEQYF
TRBJ1-2	TRBV15	.	.	TGTGCCACCAGCAGAGACAGACAGAACTATGGCTACACCTTC	CATSRDRQNYGYTF